Reported below is one T cell receptor beta chain. This sample was included in a study of T cell changes during pregnancy in multiple sclerosis. Trimming cost V 6 bases and J 5 bases, with 14 bases left between them. CDR3 size: 14 residues. CDR1 is MNHEY and CDR2 is SMNVEV in the germline V gene (reference sequence). The assay was immunoSEQ multiplex PCR, and TCRdb's table has in-frame clones only and misses some. The sample has 100,000 or so clones, approximately 92% seen once. The sequencing here drew on peripheral blood, taken in the second trimester of pregnancy. The V gene is TRBV27, the J gene TRBJ2-1; a weak D match, TRBD1 (6 bases). The clonotype originates from a female donor with multiple sclerosis, enrolled in a pregnancy study. The DNA of the CDR3 is TGTGCCAGCAGCCCCTGGGCAGGGGACAATGAGCAGTTCTTC. It encodes CASSPWAGDNEQFF.